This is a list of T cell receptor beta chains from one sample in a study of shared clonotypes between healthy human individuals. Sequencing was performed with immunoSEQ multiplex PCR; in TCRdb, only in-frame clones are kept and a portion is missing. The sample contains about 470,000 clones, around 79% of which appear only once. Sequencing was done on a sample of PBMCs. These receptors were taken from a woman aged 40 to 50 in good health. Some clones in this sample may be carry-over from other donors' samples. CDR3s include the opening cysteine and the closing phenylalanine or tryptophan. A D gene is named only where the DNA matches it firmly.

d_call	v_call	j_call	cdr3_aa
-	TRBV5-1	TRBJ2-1	CASSFGIAYNEQFF
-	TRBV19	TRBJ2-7	CASSIAATPSPFYEQYF
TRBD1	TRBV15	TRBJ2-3	CATSPGTEKSTDTQYF
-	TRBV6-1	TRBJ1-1	CASSELGFGTMNTEAFF
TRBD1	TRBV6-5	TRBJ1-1	CASSSIDRGLTEAFF
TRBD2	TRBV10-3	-	CAIRKGLAGGSYEQYF
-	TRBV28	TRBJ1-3	CASSLPGTGNTIYF
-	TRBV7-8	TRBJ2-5	CASSLVGQETQYF
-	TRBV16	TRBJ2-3	CASSQSVGGTDTQYF
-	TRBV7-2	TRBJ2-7	CASSLAPTLGEQYF
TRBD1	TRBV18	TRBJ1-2	CASSPRDSNNYGYTF
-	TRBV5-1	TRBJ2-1	CASRAGSEQFF
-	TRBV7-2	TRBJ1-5	CASSLRQNNQPQHF
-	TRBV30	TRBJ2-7	CAWRPTGFSYEQYF
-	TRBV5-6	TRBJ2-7	CASSFGYEQYF
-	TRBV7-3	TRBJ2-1	CASSLTGGTYNEQFF
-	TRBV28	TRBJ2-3	CASSTQDATDTQYF
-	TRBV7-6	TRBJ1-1	CASSDRGGRGTEAFF
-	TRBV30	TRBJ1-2	CAWSLEGTYGYTF
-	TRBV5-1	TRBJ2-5	CASSNFGGQETQYF
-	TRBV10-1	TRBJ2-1	CASSEFRQDIWSSYNEQFF
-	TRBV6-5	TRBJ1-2	CASSRTANYGYTF
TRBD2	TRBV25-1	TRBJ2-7	CASKPSGGFEQYF
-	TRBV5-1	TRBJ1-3	CASSPRGSGNTIYF
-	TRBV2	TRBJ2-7	CASSIQGTPYEQYF
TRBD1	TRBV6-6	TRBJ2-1	CASSYTRRQGNNEQFF
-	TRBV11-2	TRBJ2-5	CASTPRRTPWETQYF
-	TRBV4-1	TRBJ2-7	CASSSQGITYEQYF
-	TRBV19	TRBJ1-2	CASSIMRRDSFSNYGYTF
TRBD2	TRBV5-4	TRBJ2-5	CASSSGTTKETQYF
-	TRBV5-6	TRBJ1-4	CASSLRLGPNEKLFF
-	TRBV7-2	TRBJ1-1	CASSFNWNTEAFF
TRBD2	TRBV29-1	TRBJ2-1	CSWWREGLHEQFF
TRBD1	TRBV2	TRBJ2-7	CASSPGQGSFVEQYF
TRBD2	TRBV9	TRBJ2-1	CASSTGTSPTDEQFF
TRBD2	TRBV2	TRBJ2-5	CASSRLAGGVETQYF
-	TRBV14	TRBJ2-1	CASSQDPHRSSYNEQFF
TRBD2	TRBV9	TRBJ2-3	CASSVLAGTTDTQYF
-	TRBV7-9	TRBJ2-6	CASSLPGGSGANVLTF
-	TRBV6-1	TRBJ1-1	CASSEMIRNTEAFF
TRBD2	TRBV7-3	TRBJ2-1	CASSLSPGLAGYNEQFF
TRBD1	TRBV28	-	CASSSIDRAHEQYF
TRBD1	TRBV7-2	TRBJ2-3	CASSLTGGSDTQYF
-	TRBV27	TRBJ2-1	CASSLGNNEQFF